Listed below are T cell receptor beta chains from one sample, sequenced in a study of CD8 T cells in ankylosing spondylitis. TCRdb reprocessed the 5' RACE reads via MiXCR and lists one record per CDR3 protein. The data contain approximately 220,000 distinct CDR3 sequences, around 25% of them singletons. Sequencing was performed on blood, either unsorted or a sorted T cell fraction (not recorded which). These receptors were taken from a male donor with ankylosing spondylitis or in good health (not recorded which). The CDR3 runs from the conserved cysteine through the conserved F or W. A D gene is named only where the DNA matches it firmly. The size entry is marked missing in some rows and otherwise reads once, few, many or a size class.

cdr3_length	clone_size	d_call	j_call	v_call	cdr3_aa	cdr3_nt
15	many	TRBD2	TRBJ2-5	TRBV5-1	CASSLLAGVRETQYF	TGCGCCAGCAGCTTGCTAGCGGGAGTCAGGGAGACCCAGTACTTC
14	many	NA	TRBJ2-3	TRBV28	CASNLGGRDDTQYF	TGTGCCAGCAACTTAGGGGGGAGAGATGATACGCAGTATTTT
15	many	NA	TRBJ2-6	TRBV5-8	CASSLGGKGANVLTF	TGTGCCAGCAGTTTAGGAGGGAAGGGGGCCAACGTCCTGACTTTC
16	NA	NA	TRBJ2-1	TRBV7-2	CQSSLPHRGMGYEQFF	TGTCAGAGCAGCTTGCCCCACCGCGGGATGGGCTATGAGCAGTTCTTC
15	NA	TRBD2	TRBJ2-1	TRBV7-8	CASSFDGRVHNEQFF	TGTGCCAGCAGCTTTGACGGGAGGGTTCACAATGAGCAGTTCTTC
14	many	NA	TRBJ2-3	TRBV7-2	CASSLPGFTDTQYF	TGTGCCAGCAGCTTACCGGGTTTCACAGATACGCAGTATTTT
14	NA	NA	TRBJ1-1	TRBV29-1	CSGSRGGKNTEAFF	TGCAGCGGTTCCAGGGGCGGTAAGAACACTGAAGCTTTCTTT
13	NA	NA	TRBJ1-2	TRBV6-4	CASSDGVHYGYTF	TGTGCCAGCAGCGACGGAGTACACTATGGCTACACCTTC
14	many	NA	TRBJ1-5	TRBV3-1	CASSHLPGNQPQHF	TGTGCCAGCAGCCACCTTCCCGGGAATCAGCCCCAGCATTTT
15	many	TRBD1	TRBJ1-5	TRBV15	CATSIGGQKNQPQHF	TGTGCCACCAGCATAGGGGGACAGAAAAATCAGCCCCAGCATTTT
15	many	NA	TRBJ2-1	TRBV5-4	CASSPRSRGTNEQFF	TGTGCCAGCAGCCCTCGCAGCCGGGGGACGAATGAGCAGTTCTTC
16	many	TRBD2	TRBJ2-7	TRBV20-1	CSASTSGRKISYEQYF	TGCAGTGCTTCGACTAGCGGGAGGAAGATCTCCTACGAGCAGTACTTC
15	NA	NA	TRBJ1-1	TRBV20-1	CSARDRPLGGTEAFF	TGCAGTGCTAGAGATCGACCTCTCGGAGGGACTGAAGCTTTCTTT
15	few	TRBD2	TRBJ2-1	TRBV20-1	CSARGGTSGSGEQFF	TGCAGTGCTAGAGGTGGGACTAGCGGGAGTGGCGAGCAGTTCTTC
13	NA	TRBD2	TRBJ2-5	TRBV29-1	CSARAGGVETQYF	TGCAGCGCACGAGCGGGAGGAGTAGAGACCCAGTACTTC
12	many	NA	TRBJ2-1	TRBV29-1	CSVERGYNEQFF	TGCAGCGTTGAGCGGGGCTACAATGAGCAGTTCTTC
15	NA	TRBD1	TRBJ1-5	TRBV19	CASSIGQGAIQPQHF	TGTGCCAGTAGTATCGGACAGGGGGCGATTCAGCCCCAGCATTTT
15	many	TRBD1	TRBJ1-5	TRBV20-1	CSAIAGTDSNQPQHF	TGCAGTGCTATCGCCGGGACAGATAGCAATCAGCCCCAGCATTTT
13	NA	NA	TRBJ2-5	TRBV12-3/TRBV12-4	CASSLAPEETQYF	TGTGCCAGCAGTTTAGCTCCGGAAGAGACCCAGTACTTC
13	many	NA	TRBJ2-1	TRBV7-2	CASSLELFNEQFF	TGTGCCAGCAGCTTAGAACTGTTTAATGAGCAGTTCTTC
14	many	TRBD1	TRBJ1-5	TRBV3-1	CASSQGTGNQPQHF	TGTGCCAGCAGCCAGGGGACAGGGAATCAGCCCCAGCATTTT
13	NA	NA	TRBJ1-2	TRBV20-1	CSAPSQANYGYTF	TGCAGTGCTCCTTCCCAAGCTAACTATGGCTACACCTTC
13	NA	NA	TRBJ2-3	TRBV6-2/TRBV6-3	CASSQIFSDTQYF	TGTGCCAGCAGTCAAATCTTCTCAGATACGCAGTATTTT
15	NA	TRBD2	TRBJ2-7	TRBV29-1	CSVEDLASGSYEQYF	TGCAGCGTTGAAGATCTCGCTAGCGGGAGTTACGAGCAGTACTTC
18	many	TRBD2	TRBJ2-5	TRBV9	CASSVAPGGGLAEETQYF	TGTGCCAGCAGCGTAGCCCCCGGGGGGGGACTAGCGGAAGAGACCCAGTACTTC
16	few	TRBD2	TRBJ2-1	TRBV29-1	CSSPTVLAGGGNEQFF	TGCAGCTCCCCAACAGTTCTAGCGGGAGGAGGGAATGAGCAGTTCTTC
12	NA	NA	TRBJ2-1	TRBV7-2	CASSLAPGEQFF	TGTGCCAGCAGCTTAGCGCCGGGAGAGCAGTTCTTC
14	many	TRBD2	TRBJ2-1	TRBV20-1	CSASQASGRIQQFF	TGCAGTGCTAGTCAGGCTAGCGGGAGAATCCAGCAGTTCTTC